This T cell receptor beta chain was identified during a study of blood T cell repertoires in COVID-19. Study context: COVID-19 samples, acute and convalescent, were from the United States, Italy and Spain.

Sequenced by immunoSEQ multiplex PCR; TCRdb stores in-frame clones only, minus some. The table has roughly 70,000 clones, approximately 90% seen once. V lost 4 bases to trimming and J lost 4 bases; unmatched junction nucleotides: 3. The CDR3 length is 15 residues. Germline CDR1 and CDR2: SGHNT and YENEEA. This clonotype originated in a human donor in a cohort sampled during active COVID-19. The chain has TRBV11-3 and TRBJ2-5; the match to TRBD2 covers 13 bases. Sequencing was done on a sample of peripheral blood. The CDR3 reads CASSWTSGRRETQYF. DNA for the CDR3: TGTGCCAGCAGCTGGACTAGCGGGAGACGAGAGACCCAGTACTTC.